The entry that follows covers one T cell receptor (beta chain) sequence. The target antigen is unknown. TCRdb independently ran MiXCR on the RT-PCR reads; one entry per CDR3 protein. The table has 400,000 to 650,000 distinct CDR3 sequences, less than 7.5% seen once. This sample is part of a study of response to subunit inactivated influenza vaccine. Overall study findings and caveats: The authors proposed limited new T cell recruitment per seasonal influenza vaccination.

Looked up from germline, CDR1 is MNHEY and CDR2 is SVGAGI. This CDR3 spans 16 amino acids. Between the trimmed V and J ends, which lost 0 bases and 5 bases, there was a span of 14 bases. The receptor was isolated from a man aged 45 to 70 who received an inactivated influenza vaccine. The chain has TRBV6-5 and TRBJ2-4; D unresolved. The specimen was PBMCs from blood, collected 23 months after vaccination. The CDR3 coding sequence is TGTGCCAGCAGTTACTCGACCAGGCGTGGGGAAAACATTCAGTACTTC. It encodes CASSYSTRRGENIQYF.